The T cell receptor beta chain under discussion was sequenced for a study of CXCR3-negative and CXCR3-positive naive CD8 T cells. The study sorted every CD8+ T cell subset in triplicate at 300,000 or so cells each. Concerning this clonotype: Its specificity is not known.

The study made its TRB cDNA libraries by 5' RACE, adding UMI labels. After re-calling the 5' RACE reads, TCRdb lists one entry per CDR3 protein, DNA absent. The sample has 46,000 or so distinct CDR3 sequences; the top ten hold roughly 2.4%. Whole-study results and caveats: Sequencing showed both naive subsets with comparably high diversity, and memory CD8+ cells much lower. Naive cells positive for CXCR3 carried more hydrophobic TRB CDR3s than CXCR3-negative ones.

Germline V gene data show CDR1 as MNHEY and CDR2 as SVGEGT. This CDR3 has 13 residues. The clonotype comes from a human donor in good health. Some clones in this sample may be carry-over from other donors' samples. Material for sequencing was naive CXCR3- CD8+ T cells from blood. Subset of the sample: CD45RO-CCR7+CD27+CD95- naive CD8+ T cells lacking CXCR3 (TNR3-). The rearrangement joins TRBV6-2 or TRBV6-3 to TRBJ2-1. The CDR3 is CASSSLSYNEQFF.